The sequence of this T cell receptor beta chain was determined in a study of PD-1 blockade in classical Hodgkin lymphoma. Study-level results: Newly diagnosed patients were reported to exhibit reduced baseline TCR diversity relative to healthy donors. It was among complete responders that baseline diversity resembled that of newly diagnosed patients. With respect to the repertoire differences, their causes, possibly disease activity or prior therapy, remain undefined.

The germline CDR1 and CDR2 sequences are GTSNPN and SVGIG (reference sequence). The CDR3 extends over 12 amino acids. Trimming removed 5 bases at V and 2 bases at J, with 8 bases between. The data were produced by immunoSEQ multiplex PCR, yet TCRdb's version contains in-frame clones alone and is incomplete. The sample lists about 61,000 clones, 80% to 90% occurring once. Every single patient, without exception, relapsed after autologous stem cell transplantation, and brentuximab vedotin exposure varied. This clone occurred once. The antigen is unknown. This receptor was identified in a human donor with classical Hodgkin lymphoma. This chain joins TRBV30 and TRBJ2-3; D perhaps matches TRBD1 (6 bases). The sequences come from peripheral blood mononuclear cells (PBMCs), collected at baseline. Here the CDR3 DNA reads TGTGCCTGGGGACAGACCACAGATACGCAGTATTTT. This gives the protein CAWGQTTDTQYF.